These 15 T cell receptor beta chains were sequenced from one sample in a study of monozygotic twins with inflammatory bowel disease. TCRdb reanalyzed the 5' RACE reads, giving one entry per CDR3 protein sequence and no DNA. This sample's table reports around 97,000 distinct CDR3 sequences. Sequencing was carried out using blood. These receptors came from a human donor with ulcerative colitis or Crohn's disease, or a healthy co-twin of an affected twin (not recorded which).

V and J are TRBV5-1 and TRBJ1-2. Germline V lookup: CDR1 SGHRS, CDR2 YFSETQ. The CDR3 extends over 12 amino acids. Here the CDR3 reads CASSSGSYGYTF.

This rearrangement joins TRBV6-1 to TRBJ2-5; TCRdb proposes TRBD1, but this gene call is untestable without DNA. The CDR3 is 14 residues long. Germline V gene lookup returns CDR1 MNHNS and CDR2 SASEGT. The CDR3 spells CASSSDSPSETQYF.

The V call is TRBV21-1, the J call TRBJ2-3; TCRdb calls TRBD1, which cannot be checked without DNA. TRBV21-1 is deemed a pseudogene. The CDR3 spans 15 residues. The CDR3 here is CASSKVDSNTDTQYF.

This rearrangement joins TRBV6-5 to TRBJ1-3. Germline V lookup: CDR1 MNHEY, CDR2 SVGAGI. This CDR3 is 12 amino acids long. CDR3 residues: CASTQGGNTIYF.

The gene calls are TRBV7-9 and TRBJ1-1. The CDR3 has 13 residues. Per the germline V gene, CDR1 is SEHNR and CDR2 is FQNEAQ (reference sequence). CDR3 sequence: CASSGGEGTEAFF. Full variable domain (outside the CDR3, taken from reference TRBV7-9 and TRBJ1-1): DTGVSQNPRHKITKRGQNVTFRCDPISEHNRLYWYRQTLGQGPEFLTYFQNEAQLEKSRLLSDRFSAERPKGSFSTLEIQRTEQGDSAMYLCASSGGEGTEAFFGQGTRLTVV.

The chain employs TRBV6-2 or TRBV6-3 and TRBJ1-1; TCRdb indicates TRBD1, and absent DNA this call remains unverified. The CDR3 is made up of 14 amino acids. Germline V gene lookup returns CDR1 MNHEY and CDR2 SVGEGT. CDR3 residues: CASSYAGSTTEAFF.

The J gene is TRBJ2-5, the V gene TRBV5-1; the D call of TRBD1 rests on TCRdb alone, since no DNA is present to check it. The CDR3 is made up of 14 amino acids. Germline values: CDR1 SGHRS, CDR2 YFSETQ. The CDR3 protein is CASSFAVGGETQYF.

This chain joins TRBV19 and TRBJ1-1; without DNA, the TCRdb call of TRBD1 cannot be checked. The CDR3 runs to 17 residues. Germline CDR1 is LNHDA and CDR2 is SQIVND (reference sequence). CDR3 amino acids: CASLPIPGQVLNTEAFF.

This chain links TRBV29-1 with TRBJ2-7; the D call from TCRdb, TRBD1, cannot be confirmed without DNA. The CDR3 covers 12 residues. Per germline, CDR1 SQVTM and CDR2 ANQGSEA. This CDR3 reads CSVGQSSYEQYF.

The genes are TRBV20-1 and TRBJ1-5; TCRdb's D call of TRBD1 is untestable without DNA. The germline V gene has CDR1 DFQATT and CDR2 SNEGSKA (reference sequence). The CDR3 contains 14 residues. The CDR3 here is CSSREGTGGEPQHF.

The gene calls are TRBV2 and TRBJ1-4; lacking DNA, the TRBD1 call made by TCRdb goes unchecked. The CDR3 is 14 amino acids. The germline V gene encodes CDR1 SNHLY and CDR2 FYNNEI. CDR3: CASMGGGANEKLFF. The whole variable domain, remainder taken from reference TRBV2 and TRBJ1-4, is EPEVTQTPSHQVTQMGQEVILRCVPISNHLYFYWYRQILGQKVEFLVSFYNNEISEKSEIFDDQFSVERPDGSNFTLKIRSTKLEDSAMYFCASMGGGANEKLFFGSGTQLSVL.

The rearrangement joins TRBV4-3 to TRBJ1-6; TCRdb reports TRBD1, a call that lacks DNA to check it against. This CDR3 region has 15 residues. CDR1 is LGHNA, CDR2 YSLEER, per germline. CDR3 sequence reads: CASSQGTGHNSPLHF.

The chain has TRBV25-1 and TRBJ2-7; the TCRdb call, TRBD1, lacks DNA for checking. Per germline, CDR1 MGHDK and CDR2 SYGVNS. The CDR3 loop spans 15 amino acids. CDR3 region: CASSDRGQGSNEQYF.

V is TRBV6-2 or TRBV6-3 and J is TRBJ1-1; TCRdb names TRBD1, which stays unverified in the absence of DNA. In germline, CDR1 is MNHEY, CDR2 SVGEGT. CDR3 size: 15 residues. The CDR3 sequence is CASSSMYWGGSEAFF.

V and J are TRBV18 and TRBJ2-7; TCRdb designates TRBD2, a call that cannot be tested without DNA. CDR1 KGHSH and CDR2 LQKENI come from the germline V gene. This CDR3 comprises 15 residues. The CDR3 is CASSPGRDLTYEQYF.